This TCR beta chain is from a study of T cell responses to AZD1222 COVID-19 vaccine. Study-level results: Two doses of AZD1222 preceded a rise in Spike-specific TCR breadth and depth.

Germline CDR1 and CDR2: LGHDT and YNNKEL (reference sequence). The V end lost 1 base, the J end lost 3 bases, and 6 bases lay between the germline ends. The CDR3 contains 13 residues. Produced via immunoSEQ multiplex PCR; TCRdb's table is partial and in-frame only. Here the sample spans 120,000 to 150,000 clones, about 93% being singletons. Note on this clone: Its cognate antigen is unknown.

The receptor was derived from an adult who received the AZD1222 COVID-19 vaccine. This specimen was peripheral blood, taken 28 days after the second AZD1222 dose. This chain uses TRBV3-1 (or the pseudogene TRBV3-2) with TRBJ1-1; D not resolved. The CDR3 nucleotides read TGTGCCAGCAGCCAAGGAACAGACACTGAAGCTTTCTTT. This encodes CASSQGTDTEAFF.